A single TCR beta chain is shown here with its context. What it binds is not known. This sample stems from a study of graft-versus-host responses after intestinal transplantation. Background on the study: Each recipient received a multivisceral, liver-intestinal, or isolated intestinal graft.

The V and J ends lost 3 bases and 0 bases respectively, with 7 bases between them. The CDR3 contains 14 residues. Looked up from germline, CDR1 is SEHNR and CDR2 is FQNEAQ (reference sequence). Broader study findings: Researchers found peak circulating GvH clone levels linked to early post-transplant HvG declines.

The repertoire was sequenced with immunoSEQ multiplex PCR; TCRdb's copy has only in-frame clones and lacks some. The sample lists 84,000 or so clones, around nine tenths occurring once. Sequencing used unstimulated CD8+ T cells sorted from spleen or lymph node cells, obtained before transplant. This TCR derives from a human donor who was the organ donor for an intestinal transplant. The chain uses TRBV7-9 and TRBJ2-3, with D hard to call. CDR3 region: CASSFSISTDTQYF. For the CDR3, the DNA is TGTGCCAGCAGCTTTTCCATTAGCACAGATACGCAGTATTTT.